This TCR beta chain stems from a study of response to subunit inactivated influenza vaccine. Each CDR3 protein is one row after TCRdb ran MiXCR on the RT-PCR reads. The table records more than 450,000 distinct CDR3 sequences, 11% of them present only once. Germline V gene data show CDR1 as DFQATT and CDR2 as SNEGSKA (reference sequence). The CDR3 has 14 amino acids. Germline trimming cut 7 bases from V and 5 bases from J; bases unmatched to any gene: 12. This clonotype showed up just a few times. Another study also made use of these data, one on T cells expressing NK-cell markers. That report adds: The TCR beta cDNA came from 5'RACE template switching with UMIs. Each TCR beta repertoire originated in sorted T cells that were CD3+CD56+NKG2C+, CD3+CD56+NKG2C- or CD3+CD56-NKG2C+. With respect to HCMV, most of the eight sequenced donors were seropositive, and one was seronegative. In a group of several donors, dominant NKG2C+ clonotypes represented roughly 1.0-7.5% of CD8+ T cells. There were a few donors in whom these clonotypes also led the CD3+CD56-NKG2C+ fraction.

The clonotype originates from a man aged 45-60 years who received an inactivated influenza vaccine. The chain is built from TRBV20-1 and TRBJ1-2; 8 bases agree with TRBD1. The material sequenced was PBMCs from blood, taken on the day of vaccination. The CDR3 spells CSGGTGGNDYGYTF. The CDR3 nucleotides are TGCAGTGGGGGTACAGGGGGTAACGATTATGGCTACACCTTC.